The next 4 T cell receptor beta chains were all read from a single sample in a study of blood T cell repertoires in COVID-19. The protocol was immunoSEQ multiplex PCR, while the TCRdb copy is restricted to in-frame clones and leaves out a portion. The profile shows roughly 440,000 clones, approximately 88% of them singletons. Sequencing used peripheral blood. Receptors were obtained from a woman aged 45 to 65 with COVID-19, enrolled during active disease.

DNA of the CDR3: TGTGCCAGCAGTCAGCGGACCTCTAGCACAGATACGCAGTATTTT. Protein sequence: CASSQRTSSTDTQYF. This chain links TRBV7-2 with TRBJ2-3, with D perhaps matching TRBD2 (5 bases). Germline assignment: CDR1 SGHTA and CDR2 FQGNSA. The CDR3 loop spans 15 amino acids. Between the trimmed V and J ends, which lost 6 bases and 0 bases, there was a span of 13 bases.

This chain links TRBV30 with TRBJ2-7, with 7 bases identical to TRBD1. Germline loops: CDR1 GTSNPN, CDR2 SVGIG (reference sequence). J gave up 3 bases and V 4 bases, and 6 bases lay outside the gene matches. CDR3 length: 13 residues. This CDR3 is CAWMSSGGYEQYF. CDR3 bases: TGTGCCTGGATGTCTTCAGGGGGCTACGAGCAGTACTTC.

This chain connects TRBV30 to TRBJ2-1; D gene uncertain. The CDR3 length is 15 residues. Germline V CDR1 and CDR2: GTSNPN, SVGIG (reference sequence). Trimming stripped 1 base from V and 0 bases from J, with 10 bases between. CDR3 residues: CAWSGAEHSYNEQFF. The DNA of the CDR3 is TGTGCCTGGAGTGGCGCGGAACACTCCTACAATGAGCAGTTCTTC. Drawing the rest from reference TRBV30 and TRBJ2-1, the complete variable domain is SQTIHQWPATLVQPVGSPLSLECTVEGTSNPNLYWYRQAAGRGLQLLFYSVGIGQISSEVPQNLSASRPQDRQFILSSKKLLLSDSGFYLCAWSGAEHSYNEQFFGPGTRLTVL.

The chain carries TRBV11-2 and TRBJ2-1; 7 bases match TRBD2. This CDR3 has 13 residues. Losses at the gene ends were 1 base for V and 9 bases for J; bases not matched to a gene: 3. Per the germline V gene, CDR1 is SGHAT and CDR2 is FQNNGV. The CDR3 sequence: CASSLALASEQFF. The CDR3 DNA reads as TGTGCCAGCAGCTTAGCACTAGCGAGTGAGCAGTTCTTC.